The 3 T cell receptor beta chains given below trace back to one sample, sequenced in a study of cytomegalovirus exposure and HLA in healthy donors. Generated by immunoSEQ multiplex PCR, the TCRdb table keeps only in-frame clones and is missing some. The sample carries some 240,000 clones, around 86% recorded once. The specimen was PBMCs. The receptor set was obtained from a woman aged 18-30 years in good health and CMV-seropositive.

The chain joins TRBV5-6 to TRBJ1-3; D may be TRBD1 (6 bases). The CDR3 spans 16 residues. Looked up from germline, CDR1 is SGHDT and CDR2 is YYEEEE. With 2 bases removed from V and 4 bases from J, the gap between germline ends came to 16 bases. The CDR3 reads CASSFGRGGTGNTIYF. In DNA form, the CDR3 reads TGTGCCAGCAGCTTTGGTAGGGGGGGAACAGGAAACACCATATATTTT.

The chain carries TRBV7-9 and TRBJ1-4; unclear D gene. Trimming took off 4 bases at V and 7 bases at J, with 19 bases between the two ends. The CDR3 is 16 amino acids. Germline V CDR1 and CDR2: SEHNR, FQNEAQ (reference sequence). CDR3 DNA sequence: TGTGCCAGCAGCTCCAGTAGCGCGGTACTGGGTGAAAAACTGTTTTTT. Amino acids: CASSSSSAVLGEKLFF.

The J gene is TRBJ2-1, the V gene TRBV6-1; TRBD2 aligns across 8 bases. With 2 bases clipped from V and 2 bases from J, the junction kept 5 bases outside the gene matches. Germline CDR1 reads MNHNS; CDR2 reads SASEGT. This CDR3 contains 16 residues. The DNA for the CDR3 is TGTGCCAGCAGTGAACTACGGGAGGGACCCTACAATGAGCAGTTCTTC. It is translated as CASSELREGPYNEQFF.